Each of the 13 T cell receptor beta chains below was sequenced from the same sample in a study of technical replicates of blood from several donors (TCRdb year 2017). Libraries were made using the immunoSEQ multiplex PCR assay. The immuneACCESS repertoire file appears here via TCRdb, limited to in-frame rearrangements. These files lack a portion of the clones; in checked studies, under half of the deficit traces to unresolved V genes, and the cause of the others is not known. This sample holds over 55,000 clones; roughly 94% were observed only once. The ten top clones hold roughly 3.1% of the sample. Sequenced input: PBMCs. The origin of the receptors is a human donor in good health. Some clones in this sample may be carry-over from other donors' samples.

J is TRBJ2-7 and V is TRBV5-1; 8 bases line up with TRBD2. The CDR3 runs to 14 residues. Germline V lookup: CDR1 SGHRS, CDR2 YFSETQ. After removal of 0 bases from V and 3 bases from J, the junction contained 2 bases not matched to a gene. The CDR3 DNA reads as TGCGCCAGCAGCTTGGGGAGCGGGAGCTACGAGCAGTACTTC. The encoded protein is CASSLGSGSYEQYF.

This chain connects TRBV18 to TRBJ1-1; D is possibly TRBD1 (6 bases). CDR1 and CDR2 from the germline V gene are KGHSH and LQKENI. The V end was cut by 4 bases, the J end by 5 bases, with 14 bases between. This CDR3 is built from 14 residues. CDR3 loop: CASSRDTGGTEAFF. DNA for the CDR3: TGTGCCAGCTCACGGGACACCGGGGGGACTGAAGCTTTCTTT.

V and J are TRBV5-4 and TRBJ2-7; 10 positions match TRBD1. CDR3 length: 14 amino acids. Germline V gene lookup returns CDR1 SGHNT and CDR2 YYREEE (reference sequence). The V and J ends lost 2 bases and 7 bases, in that order; junction bases with no gene match: 6. The CDR3 nucleotides read TGTGCCAGCAGCTTAGGGACAGGGGATCGGGAGCAGTACTTC. This sequence encodes CASSLGTGDREQYF.

The rearrangement links TRBV27 to TRBJ2-2; unclear D gene. This CDR3 has 15 residues. The V gene lost 0 bases and the J gene lost 6 bases, with 11 bases spanning the gap. In germline, CDR1 is MNHEY, CDR2 SMNVEV (reference sequence). CDR3 DNA sequence: TGTGCCAGCAGTTTATCTCGTCAGGTTGCCGGGGAGCTGTTTTTT. It yields the protein CASSLSRQVAGELFF.

A single count supports this clone. The chain is built from TRBV27 and TRBJ2-7; possible D gene TRBD2, 6 bases. The V and J ends lost 7 bases and 3 bases respectively, with 16 bases between them. CDR1 MNHEY and CDR2 SMNVEV come from the germline V gene (reference sequence). CDR3 length: 14 residues. CDR3 bases: TGTGCCAGCAAGCCCCGCGGGGATCTCTACGAGCAGTACTTC. Residues: CASKPRGDLYEQYF.

This clone was seen only once. CDR3 sequence: CASSEPSGSTDTQYF. The DNA of the CDR3 is TGTGCCAGCAGTGAACCTAGCGGTAGCACAGATACGCAGTATTTT. This sequence joins TRBV25-1 and TRBJ2-3; TRBD2 agrees at 7 bases. The CDR3 runs to 15 residues. Germline CDR1 and CDR2: MGHDK and SYGVNS. Trimming cost V 2 bases and J 0 bases; bases outside gene matches: 2.

The V call is TRBV9, the J call TRBJ1-1, with 9 bases matching TRBD1. Per the germline V gene, CDR1 is SGDLS and CDR2 is YYNGEE. Trimming removed 4 bases from V and 7 bases from J; junction bases left unmatched: 8. This CDR3 has 14 amino acids. The CDR3 loop reads CASSPGQGRNEAFF. In nucleotides, the CDR3 is TGTGCCAGCAGCCCCGGACAGGGGAGGAATGAAGCTTTCTTT. Drawing the rest from reference TRBV9 and TRBJ1-1, the complete variable domain is DSGVTQTPKHLITATGQRVTLRCSPRSGDLSVYWYQQSLDQGLQFLIQYYNGEERAKGNILERFSAQQFPDLHSELNLSSLELGDSALYFCASSPGQGRNEAFFGQGTRLTVV.

The genes are TRBV6-1 and TRBJ2-7, with 9 bases identical to TRBD1. V dropped 1 base and J dropped 6; count of bases not matched to a gene: 10. From germline, CDR1 is MNHNS and CDR2 SASEGT. The CDR3 consists of 16 residues. This CDR3 is CASSEGLWNRGREQYF. CDR3 DNA sequence: TGTGCCAGCAGTGAAGGGTTATGGAACAGGGGGCGCGAGCAGTACTTC.

The J gene is TRBJ2-3, the V gene TRBV6-1, with a possible D match to TRBD2 (5 bases). The CDR3 runs to 15 residues. Germline lookup yields CDR1 MNHNS and CDR2 SASEGT. V lost 8 bases and J lost 1, with 16 bases in between. The CDR3 loop reads CASYGEGGRTDTQYF. The CDR3, as DNA: TGTGCCAGCTACGGAGAGGGCGGACGCACAGATACGCAGTATTTT.

The chain joins TRBV7-2 to TRBJ2-7; TRBD2 matches at 8 bases. This CDR3 is built from 14 residues. Trimming at V came to 5 bases and at J to 2 bases, leaving 5 bases not matched to a gene. Germline values: CDR1 SGHTA, CDR2 FQGNSA. The DNA of the CDR3 is TGTGCCAGCAGCATTAGCGGGGATACCTACGAGCAGTACTTC. Amino acids: CASSISGDTYEQYF. Full variable domain (outside the CDR3, taken from reference TRBV7-2 and TRBJ2-7): GAGVSQSPSNKVTEKGKDVELRCDPISGHTALYWYRQSLGQGLEFLIYFQGNSAPDKSGLPSDRFSAERTGGSVSTLTIQRTQQEDSAVYLCASSISGDTYEQYFGPGTRLTVT.

CDR3 in amino acids: CASSSVRGLGTEAFF. The CDR3 nucleotides are TGTGCCAGCAGCTCGGTCAGGGGGCTCGGTACTGAAGCTTTCTTT. The V and J genes are TRBV11-2 and TRBJ1-1; 8 bases align to TRBD1. Germline V lookup: CDR1 SGHAT, CDR2 FQNNGV. The J segment lost 5 bases and the V segment lost 4 bases, leaving 9 bases of the junction unmatched. The CDR3 length is 15 residues.

This chain uses TRBV2 with TRBJ1-5; TRBD1 agrees at 7 bases. The CDR3 contains 13 residues. Germline trimming cut 3 bases from V and 9 bases from J; bases unmatched to any gene: 5. Germline V gene data show CDR1 as SNHLY and CDR2 as FYNNEI. The CDR3 DNA is TGTGCCAGCAGTGAGGACAGGAAAGGGCCCCAGCATTTT. Translation gives CASSEDRKGPQHF.

This rearrangement joins TRBV7-2 to TRBJ2-1; 9 positions match TRBD2. This CDR3 contains 16 residues. Trimming at V came to 3 bases and at J to 3 bases, leaving 6 bases not matched to a gene. CDR1 and CDR2 (germline): SGHTA, FQGNSA. CDR3 protein: CASSLGSGSLYNEQFF. The CDR3, as DNA: TGTGCCAGCAGCTTGGGTAGCGGGAGTCTCTACAATGAGCAGTTCTTC.